This note documents a single TCR beta chain sequence. What it recognizes is unknown. This table comes from immunoSEQ multiplex PCR, and its TCRdb copy is limited to in-frame clones, with some not included. The sample gives some 150,000 clones, 90% to 95% of which show up once; 1.5% to 2% is in the top ten. The data belong to a study of T cell responses to AZD1222 COVID-19 vaccine. Study information: Pooling of second doses given at about 4 or about 12 weeks was done.

Study-wide points: Among vaccine-associated CD4 TCRs, coverage spanned spike, with dominance at 160-218 and 743-854.

CDR3 length equals 15 residues. V gave up 10 bases and J gave up 5 bases, with 20 bases separating them. The germline V gene has CDR1 SNHLY and CDR2 FYNNEI. This receptor was identified in an adult in good health. The sequencing here drew on peripheral blood, taken on day 0 of AZD1222 vaccination. The chain employs TRBV2 and TRBJ2-2; D gene uncertain. The CDR3 sequence is CAIPVPGRGTGELFF. CDR3 nucleotides: TGTGCCATCCCGGTCCCCGGACGTGGTACCGGGGAGCTGTTTTTT.